This T cell receptor beta chain was observed in a study of blood T cell repertoires in COVID-19. Study-level information: COVID-19 samples collected from the United States, Italy and Spain covered acute and convalescent phases. T cells, B-cell-depleted T cells, or PBMCs provided the cDNA or gDNA that served as material.

CDR1 and CDR2 (germline): SGHDT, YYEEEE. The CDR3 is made up of 17 amino acids. V shed 3 bases, J shed 1 base, and the junction held 9 bases outside the gene matches. Sequencing was performed with immunoSEQ multiplex PCR; in TCRdb, only in-frame clones are kept and a portion is missing. The sample contains 65,000 to 95,000 clones, roughly 90% of which appear only once. Sequencing was carried out using peripheral blood. This chain uses TRBV5-6 with TRBJ1-1, with 10 bases aligning to TRBD1. The receptor comes from a man between 70 and 80 years old with active or convalescent COVID-19. DNA of the CDR3: TGTGCCAGCAGCTCCGTCCCGGGACAGGGGCCGAACACTGAAGCTTTCTTT. Amino acids: CASSSVPGQGPNTEAFF.